These 6 T cell receptor beta chains were all obtained from the same sample, sequenced in a study of blood T cells in healthy people across ages. Through a sample-barcoded 5' primer and a J-beta primer mix, a second PCR was run for about 7 to 12 cycles. TCRdb ran MiXCR on the 5' RACE reads and lists one entry per CDR3 protein. The sample has 700,000 to 850,000 distinct CDR3 sequences, about 34% seen once. The source material was blood. These receptors were taken from a man aged 18 to 30 in good health.

This sequence joins TRBV24-1 and TRBJ1-2; D may be TRBD1 (5 bases). The CDR3 is 13 amino acids. The ends were cut back, 4 bases at V and 10 bases at J, with 15 bases in the middle. Per germline, CDR1 KGHDR and CDR2 SFDVKD. CDR3 residues: CATSERDGESYTF. CDR3 coding DNA: TGTGCCACCAGTGAAAGGGACGGGGAGTCCTACACCTTC.

This clonotype was observed a handful of times. The CDR3 reads CASSQSGTARSSYEQYF. The DNA of the CDR3 is TGTGCCAGCAGCCAAAGTGGGACCGCACGCTCCTCCTACGAGCAGTACTTC. This chain uses TRBV3-1 with TRBJ2-7, with D perhaps being TRBD1 or TRBD2 (5 bases each). The CDR3 spans 17 residues. Trimming removed 2 bases from V and 0 bases from J, with 17 bases in between. Germline V CDR1 and CDR2: LGHDT, YNNKEL (reference sequence).

The chain couples TRBV28 to TRBJ1-6, with 7 bases lining up with TRBD1. The CDR3 totals 16 residues. Germline assignment: CDR1 MDHEN and CDR2 SYDVKM. V was clipped by 8 bases and J by 10 bases; unmatched bases: 17. The CDR3 DNA sequence: TGTGCCAGCTTCGGGAGGGGGCATGGGGTCCAGTCACCCCTCCACTTT. The encoded protein is CASFGRGHGVQSPLHF. The full variable domain, in which reference TRBV28 and TRBJ1-6 provide the parts outside the CDR3, is DVKVTQSSRYLVKRTGEKVFLECVQDMDHENMFWYRQDPGLGLRLIYFSYDVKMKEKGDIPEGYSVSREKKERFSLILESASTNQTSMYLCASFGRGHGVQSPLHFGNGTRLTVT.

This rearrangement joins TRBV3-1 to TRBJ1-6, with unresolved D. V was trimmed by 3 bases and J by 8 bases, leaving 8 bases between them. The germline V gene encodes CDR1 LGHDT and CDR2 YNNKEL (reference sequence). The CDR3 consists of 13 residues. CDR3 nucleotide sequence: TGTGCCAGCAGCCAGCAAAGGGATTCACCCCTCCACTTT. This encodes CASSQQRDSPLHF.

This chain joins TRBV12-3 or TRBV12-4 and TRBJ1-2; no reliable D call. The CDR3 spans 12 residues. With 2 bases removed from V and 4 bases from J, the gap between germline ends came to 5 bases. As DNA, the CDR3 is TGTGCCAGCAGTTTAAGAGTCTATGGCTACACCTTC. It yields the protein CASSLRVYGYTF.

This clonotype showed up just a few times. This chain links TRBV5-5 with TRBJ2-5; 10 nucleotides align to TRBD2. The CDR3 totals 16 residues. V was pared by 0 bases and J by 2 bases, with 4 bases of the junction left unmatched. CDR1 is SGHKS, CDR2 YYEKEE, per germline (reference sequence). CDR3 DNA: TGTGCCAGCAGCTTGGCCCCTAGCGGGGGACAAGAGACCCAGTACTTC. This gives the protein CASSLAPSGGQETQYF.